These 19 T cell receptor beta chains came from one sample sequenced in a study of CD8 T cells in Susac syndrome (dated by TCRdb to about 2019). Receptors were amplified or captured by the immunoSEQ multiplex PCR assay. RNA was extracted with the RNeasy kit and 0.5 to 1 ug was reverse transcribed using random hexamers. Starting from the raw public reads, TCRdb applied fastp trimming at Q25, assembled clones with MiXCR and retained in-frame beta chains. Rows matching on CDR3 protein sequence are summarized as one entry with the most common DNA and genes. The sample yields 110,000 to 150,000 distinct CDR3 sequences; around 95% were counted once. Over 0.065% of the sample is in the top ten clones. The material sequenced was CD4+ T cells from PBMCs. These receptors all come from a human donor with Susac syndrome.

The chain is built from TRBV4-1 and TRBJ1-1; D may be TRBD1 (6 bases). The V end was cut by 3 bases, the J end by 13 bases, with 24 bases between. Germline CDR1 reads MGHRA; CDR2 reads YSYEKL. The CDR3 sequence is 15 residues long. The CDR3 nucleotides are TGCGCCAGCAGCCAGACAGGACCGCCACTTCTATATGGTTTCTTT. It is translated as CASSQTGPPLLYGFF.

This rearrangement joins TRBV7-8 to TRBJ1-6; D gene ambiguous. CDR1 is SGHVS, CDR2 FQNEAQ, per germline. This CDR3 contains 13 residues. V shed 3 bases and J shed 8 bases, with 8 bases lying between them. Here the CDR3 DNA reads TGTGCCAGCAGCTTTAGTAGGGATTCACCCCTCCACTTT. Its protein is CASSFSRDSPLHF.

The rearrangement joins TRBV7-9 to TRBJ1-2; TRBD1 matches 8 bases. Germline lookup yields CDR1 SEHNR and CDR2 FQNEAQ (reference sequence). The CDR3 spans 13 residues. V dropped 5 bases and J dropped 6; count of bases not matched to a gene: 5. In DNA form, the CDR3 reads TGTGCCAGCAGCCCAAACAGGGGGGATGGCTACACCTTC. Protein sequence: CASSPNRGDGYTF.

The chain joins TRBV9 to TRBJ1-2; tentatively, D is TRBD1 (6 bases). V was cut by 0 bases and J by 0 bases, with 12 bases left in between. This CDR3 region has 16 residues. Per germline, CDR1 SGDLS and CDR2 YYNGEE. The CDR3: CASSVESRGANYGYTF. The DNA of the CDR3 is TGTGCCAGCAGCGTAGAGAGCAGGGGAGCTAACTATGGCTACACCTTC.

This chain joins TRBV2 and TRBJ1-5; no definite D call. The CDR3 loop spans 14 amino acids. CDR1 is SNHLY, CDR2 FYNNEI, per germline. V shed 3 bases and J shed 4 bases, with 10 bases lying between them. In DNA, the CDR3 is TGTGCCAGCAGTGATCGGGTCAGGAATCAGCCCCAGCATTTT. Translating gives CASSDRVRNQPQHF.

The chain links TRBV25-1 to TRBJ2-5, with D possibly being TRBD1 or TRBD2 (5 bases each). The germline CDR1 and CDR2 sequences are MGHDK and SYGVNS. V gave up 2 bases and J gave up 1 base, with 8 bases separating them. CDR3 length equals 14 residues. The CDR3 protein is CASSELGVQETQYF. The CDR3, as DNA: TGTGCCAGCAGTGAACTGGGGGTCCAAGAGACCCAGTACTTC.

This chain connects TRBV5-1 to TRBJ1-6; D is possibly TRBD1 (5 bases). In germline, CDR1 is SGHRS, CDR2 YFSETQ. V lost 4 bases and J lost 4, with 9 bases in between. This CDR3 region has 14 residues. The CDR3 region has the DNA TGCGCCAGCAGCGACCAGGGTTATAATTCACCCCTCCACTTT. This sequence encodes CASSDQGYNSPLHF.

The chain combines TRBV20-1 with TRBJ2-2; 11 bases map to TRBD1. Germline assignment: CDR1 DFQATT and CDR2 SNEGSKA (reference sequence). CDR3 length equals 17 residues. With V trimmed by 0 bases and J by 4 bases, 7 bases remained unmatched. CDR3 sequence reads: CSARDLRTGGSTGELFF. As DNA, the CDR3 is TGCAGTGCTAGAGATTTACGGACAGGGGGCAGCACCGGGGAGCTGTTTTTT.

This clonotype showed up just once. The V gene is TRBV27, the J gene TRBJ1-3; 7 nucleotides agree with TRBD1. The CDR3 runs 14 residues. The germline V gene has CDR1 MNHEY and CDR2 SMNVEV (reference sequence). The V segment lost 2 bases and the J segment 4 bases; nucleotides outside the gene matches: 2. This chain's CDR3 is CASSLRGRGNTIYF. In DNA, the CDR3 is TGTGCCAGCAGTTTAAGGGGGCGCGGAAACACCATATATTTT.

This sequence joins TRBV3-1 and TRBJ2-3; D is possibly TRBD1 (6 bases). The CDR3 is 15 residues long. Germline lookup yields CDR1 LGHDT and CDR2 YNNKEL (reference sequence). V shed 4 bases and J shed 2 bases, with 13 bases lying between them. CDR3 protein: CASSPRTAYTDTQYF. In DNA form, the CDR3 reads TGTGCCAGCAGCCCCCGGACAGCCTACACAGATACGCAGTATTTT.

This clonotype was detected only a few times. This chain joins TRBV6-1 and TRBJ1-3; D unclear. There are 12 residues in the CDR3. Germline V gives CDR1 MNHNS, CDR2 SASEGT. V lost 5 bases and J lost 7, with 9 bases in between. Written as DNA, the CDR3 is TGTGCCAGCAGTTCCAATCCGAACACCATATATTTT. Its translation: CASSSNPNTIYF.

The chain carries TRBV21-1 and TRBJ2-5; the table calls TRBD2, which could not be checked here. TRBV21-1 is assigned pseudogene status. This CDR3 comprises 13 residues. The CDR3 DNA sequence: TGTGCCAGCAGCAAAGGAGGGCGAGAGACCCAGTACTTC. Translating gives CASSKGGRETQYF.

The chain carries TRBV4-2 and TRBJ2-7; D might be TRBD1 or TRBD2, each matching 5 bases. The germline V and J ends were trimmed by 4 bases and 4 bases, with 14 bases remaining between them. Germline values: CDR1 LGHNA, CDR2 YNFKEQ. This CDR3 comprises 14 residues. The CDR3 bases are TGTGCCAGCAGCCGATCCGGGGCCGAATACGAGCAGTACTTC. This gives the protein CASSRSGAEYEQYF.

The chain combines TRBV20-1 with TRBJ1-2; TRBD1 is a possible D gene (6 bases). Germline CDR1 is DFQATT and CDR2 is SNEGSKA (reference sequence). V lost 6 bases to trimming and J lost 4 bases, with 18 bases between them. The CDR3 runs to 14 residues. The chain's CDR3 is CSALRQARAYGYTF. CDR3 DNA: TGCAGTGCGCTAAGACAGGCCAGGGCCTATGGCTACACCTTC.

The gene calls are TRBV19 and TRBJ1-1, with D unclear. V lost 5 bases to trimming and J lost 1 base, with 8 bases between them. The germline V gene encodes CDR1 LNHDA and CDR2 SQIVND (reference sequence). CDR3 size: 13 residues. Here the CDR3 DNA reads TGTGCCAGTAGTGCACAGCCGAACACTGAAGCTTTCTTT. Translation: CASSAQPNTEAFF. The full variable domain, rest sourced from reference TRBV19 and TRBJ1-1, is DGGITQSPKYLFRKEGQNVTLSCEQNLNHDAMYWYRQDPGQGLRLIYYSQIVNDFQKGDIAEGYSVSREKKESFPLTVTSAQKNPTAFYLCASSAQPNTEAFFGQGTRLTVV.

This sequence joins TRBV29-1 and TRBJ2-5, with a tentative D call TRBD1 (6 bases). The CDR3 length is 12 residues. CDR1 SQVTM and CDR2 ANQGSEA come from the germline V gene. V gave up 6 bases and J gave up 5 bases, with 13 bases separating them. For the CDR3, the DNA is TGCAGCGTCGACAGGACTGGGGAGACCCAGTACTTC. This encodes CSVDRTGETQYF.

V usage is TRBV10-1 and J usage is TRBJ2-7, with D maybe TRBD1 (6 bases). The CDR3 has 14 residues. Germline values: CDR1 WNHNN, CDR2 SYGVQD (reference sequence). Between the trimmed V and J ends, which lost 6 bases and 4 bases, there was a span of 16 bases. CDR3 in amino acids: CASSPNRVGYEQYF. CDR3 nucleotides: TGCGCCAGCAGCCCTAACAGGGTGGGGTACGAGCAGTACTTC.

This clonotype was seen just once. The chain carries TRBV20-1 and TRBJ1-6, with D possibly being TRBD1 (6 bases). The ends were cut back, 4 bases at V and 7 bases at J, with 11 bases in the middle. The V gene's germline CDR1 is DFQATT and CDR2 SNEGSKA (reference sequence). CDR3 length: 13 residues. The CDR3 bases are TGCAGTGCTAACACAGGGCCGAATTCACCCCTCCACTTT. Its translation: CSANTGPNSPLHF.

This clonotype was detected once. The chain has TRBV20-1 and TRBJ2-1; D is undetermined. Per the germline V gene, CDR1 is DFQATT and CDR2 is SNEGSKA (reference sequence). There are 10 residues in the CDR3. V lost 6 bases, J lost 10 bases, and 10 bases lay in between. Written as DNA, the CDR3 is TGCAGTGCCGCTAGGATGGAGCAGTTCTTC. As protein: CSAARMEQFF.